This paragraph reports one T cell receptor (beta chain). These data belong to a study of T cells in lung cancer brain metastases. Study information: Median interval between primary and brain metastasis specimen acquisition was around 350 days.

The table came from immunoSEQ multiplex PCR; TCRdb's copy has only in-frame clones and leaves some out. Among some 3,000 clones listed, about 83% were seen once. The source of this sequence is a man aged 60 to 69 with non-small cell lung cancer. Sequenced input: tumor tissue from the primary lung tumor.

CDR3 sequence: CASSSTTGTEAFF. In DNA, the CDR3 is TGCGCCAGCAGTTCGACGACAGGCACTGAAGCTTTCTTT. The chain has TRBV5-1 and TRBJ1-1; TRBD1 might be the D (6 bases). CDR3 length: 13 amino acids. Germline V gene lookup returns CDR1 SGHRS and CDR2 YFSETQ. V lost 5 bases, J lost 4 bases, and 12 bases lay in between.